This record covers a single TCR beta chain. Other DNA sequences in the sample encode the same CDR3. The sample is drawn from a study of blood T cell repertoires in COVID-19. This CDR3 has 14 residues. CDR1 is MNHEY, CDR2 SMNVEV, per germline (reference sequence). V shed 3 bases, J shed 2 bases, and the junction held 0 bases outside the gene matches. Per the authors' pipeline: Estimated nucleated cell counts came from reference gene primer amplification. The protocol was immunoSEQ multiplex PCR, while the TCRdb copy is restricted to in-frame clones and leaves out a portion. Clone size and the V and J calls come from that table; the DNA yielded D and trimming. The repertoire has over 250,000 clones, over 75% of them found once; the top ten carry 0.65% to 0.95%.

Sequences were obtained from peripheral blood. This TCR derives from a woman under 40 with acute or convalescent COVID-19. The chain employs TRBV27 and TRBJ1-5; the match to TRBD1 covers 8 bases. The CDR3 is CASSLTGGNQPQHF. CDR3 nucleotides: TGTGCCAGCAGTTTGACAGGGGGCAATCAGCCCCAGCATTTT.